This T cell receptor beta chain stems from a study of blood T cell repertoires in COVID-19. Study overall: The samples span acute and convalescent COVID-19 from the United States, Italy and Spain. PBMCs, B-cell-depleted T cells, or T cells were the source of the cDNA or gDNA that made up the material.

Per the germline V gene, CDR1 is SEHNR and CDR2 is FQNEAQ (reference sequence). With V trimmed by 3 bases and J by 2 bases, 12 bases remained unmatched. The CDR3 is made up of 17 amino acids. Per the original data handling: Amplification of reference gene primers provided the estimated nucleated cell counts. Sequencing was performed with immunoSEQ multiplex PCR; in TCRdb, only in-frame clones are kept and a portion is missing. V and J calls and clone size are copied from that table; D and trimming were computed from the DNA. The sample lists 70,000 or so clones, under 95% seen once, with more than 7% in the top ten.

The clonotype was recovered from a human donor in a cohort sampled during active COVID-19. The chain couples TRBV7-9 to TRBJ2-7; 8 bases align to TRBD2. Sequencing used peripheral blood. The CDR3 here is CASSFSRLAPATYEQYF. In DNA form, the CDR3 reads TGTGCCAGCAGCTTTTCCCGACTAGCGCCCGCTACCTACGAGCAGTACTTC.